The source of this TCR beta chain is a study of beta chain features in type 1 diabetes. cDNA synthesis used the whole RNA isolate, giving expressed TCRB sequences. Libraries were prepared by immunoSEQ multiplex PCR; TCRdb keeps only in-frame clonotypes and omits some of them. This sample has roughly 500,000 clones, with 30% found just once. Trimming removed 0 bases at V and 4 bases at J, with 9 bases between. This CDR3 is built from 14 residues. CDR1 and CDR2 (germline): LGHNA, YSLEER. The chain carries TRBV4-3 and TRBJ1-2; a possible D gene is TRBD1 (5 bases). The sequence was obtained from a man aged 18 to 29 in good health. Sequenced input: naive CD4+ T cells from blood. The CDR3 loop is CASSQDGRVYGYTF. DNA of the CDR3: TGCGCCAGCAGCCAAGATGGCAGGGTCTATGGCTACACCTTC.